A selection of T cell receptor beta chains follows, all from one sample in a study of PD-L1 blockade in urothelial cancer. Profiling relied on immunoSEQ multiplex PCR, and the TCRdb table lists in-frame clones only, not all of them. This sample has approximately 26,000 clones, with around nine tenths found just once. The sample was PBMCs, taken around atezolizumab (anti-PD-L1) treatment. These receptors were taken from a man between 60 and 75 years old with urothelial cancer. The CDR3 runs from the conserved cysteine through the conserved F or W. D genes are given only for firm matches. Part of the rows lack a size; the others show once, few, many or a class for expanded clones.

v_gene	len	d_gene	abundance	j_gene	CDR3aa	CDR3nt
TRBV7-2	14	TRBD2	-	TRBJ2-7	CASSPRDYRYEQYF	TGTGCCAGCAGCCCGCGGGACTATAGGTACGAGCAGTACTTC
TRBV7-2	14	TRBD2	-	TRBJ2-3	CASSFSGRTDTQYF	TGTGCCAGCAGCTTTAGCGGGCGCACAGATACGCAGTATTTT
TRBV2	12	-	few	TRBJ2-4	CAGSLTKNIQYF	TGCGCGGGGAGTTTGACCAAAAACATTCAGTACTTC
TRBV5-1	15	TRBD1	-	TRBJ2-1	CASSPGGGLYNEQFF	TGCGCCAGCAGCCCAGGGGGCGGCTTATACAATGAGCAGTTCTTC
TRBV13	15	-	-	TRBJ1-2	CASTQRGTFNYGYTF	TGTGCCAGCACCCAACGGGGGACGTTTAACTATGGCTACACCTTC
TRBV19	16	TRBD2	-	TRBJ2-7	CASSIVPSGAYYEQYF	TGTGCCAGTAGTATAGTCCCTAGCGGGGCCTACTACGAGCAGTACTTC
TRBV18	16	-	-	TRBJ1-3	CASSPVGGRRGNTIYF	TGTGCCAGCTCACCAGTCGGGGGGCGAAGGGGAAACACCATATATTTT
TRBV9	17	TRBD1	-	TRBJ1-4	CASSDTQGDSKVEKLFF	TGTGCCAGCAGCGATACCCAGGGGGATTCGAAGGTAGAAAAACTGTTTTTT
TRBV19	14	-	once	TRBJ1-5	CASSIAGRESPQHF	TGTGCCAGTAGTATAGCAGGCAGGGAATCGCCCCAGCATTTT
TRBV6-5	15	TRBD2	-	TRBJ2-3	CASSLNRAGGDTQYF	TGTGCCAGCAGTCTCAATAGGGCGGGGGGAGATACGCAGTATTTT
TRBV30	11	-	-	TRBJ1-1	CAWSVLSEAFF	TGTGCCTGGAGTGTATTATCTGAAGCTTTCTTT
TRBV27	14	TRBD1	-	TRBJ1-5	CASAGTGFSQPQHF	TGTGCCAGCGCCGGGACAGGTTTTAGCCAGCCCCAGCATTTT
TRBV6-1	16	TRBD2	-	TRBJ2-7	CASSEGLAGASYEQYF	TGTGCCAGCAGTGAGGGACTAGCGGGGGCCTCCTACGAGCAGTACTTC
TRBV5-1	14	TRBD2	-	TRBJ2-7	CASSREGGNYEQYF	TGCGCCAGCAGCCGGGAGGGCGGAAACTACGAGCAGTACTTC
TRBV7-6	11	TRBD2	-	TRBJ2-5	CASRAGQTQYF	TGTGCCAGCCGAGCGGGACAGACCCAGTACTTC
TRBV5-1	14	TRBD2	-	TRBJ2-7	CASSRGTSGYEQYF	TGCGCCAGCAGCAGGGGGACTAGCGGTTACGAGCAGTACTTC
TRBV4-1	16	-	once	TRBJ1-1	CASSNLAGLENTEAFF	TGCGCCAGCAGTAACCTGGCAGGGCTGGAGAACACTGAAGCTTTCTTT
TRBV12-5	11	-	-	TRBJ2-5	CASGTQETQYF	TGTGCTAGTGGCACACAAGAGACCCAGTACTTC
TRBV19	15	TRBD2	-	TRBJ2-7	CASSSPGGGSYEQYF	TGTGCCAGTAGTTCCCCGGGAGGGGGCTCCTACGAGCAGTACTTC
TRBV28	13	-	-	TRBJ2-7	CASTYTHSYEQYF	TGTGCCAGCACCTACACCCACAGCTACGAGCAGTACTTC
TRBV25-1	15	TRBD1	once	TRBJ1-1	CASRRPGGSGTEAFF	TGTGCCAGCAGGAGACCAGGGGGCTCGGGGACTGAAGCTTTCTTT
TRBV28	14	-	-	TRBJ2-5	CASSFIGGQETQYF	TGTGCCAGCAGTTTTATAGGGGGACAAGAGACCCAGTACTTC
TRBV7-6	16	-	-	TRBJ1-5	CASSLGVGTLYQPQHF	TGTGCCAGCAGCTTAGGAGTGGGGACACTATATCAGCCCCAGCATTTT
TRBV5-1	15	TRBD1	once	TRBJ2-7	CASSVGTGQTYEQYF	TGCGCCAGCAGCGTTGGGACAGGGCAGACCTACGAGCAGTACTTC
TRBV15	17	TRBD1	-	TRBJ2-3	CATSRGVGQGVTDTQYF	TGTGCCACCAGCAGAGGCGTTGGGCAGGGGGTCACAGATACGCAGTATTTT
TRBV5-5	15	-	-	TRBJ2-7	CASSLSVAGPYEQYF	TGTGCCAGCAGCTTATCGGTCGCAGGGCCCTACGAGCAGTACTTC
TRBV19	14	-	-	TRBJ1-1	CASSPTDMNTEAFF	TGTGCCAGTAGCCCTACCGATATGAACACTGAAGCTTTCTTT
TRBV30	16	-	few	TRBJ1-6	CAWRSGASSYNSPLHF	TGTGCCTGGAGATCAGGGGCCTCCTCCTATAATTCACCCCTCCACTTT
TRBV5-1	15	TRBD2	-	TRBJ2-1	CASSYTSGSYNEQFF	TGCGCCAGCAGTTACACTAGCGGATCCTACAATGAGCAGTTCTTC
TRBV2	13	-	-	TRBJ2-7	CASRLRTDYEQYF	TGTGCCAGCAGGCTCCGGACTGACTACGAGCAGTACTTC
TRBV6-6	14	TRBD1	-	TRBJ1-4	CASSRGQGFEKLFF	TGTGCCAGCAGTCGGGGACAGGGGTTTGAAAAACTGTTTTTT
TRBV5-1	14	TRBD1	-	TRBJ2-2	CASSFRQGQGELFF	TGCGCCAGCAGCTTTCGCCAGGGACAGGGGGAGCTGTTTTTT
TRBV2	15	-	-	TRBJ2-3	CASSEEGAGTDTQYF	TGTGCCAGCAGTGAAGAAGGGGCAGGGACAGATACGCAGTATTTT
TRBV2	15	-	-	TRBJ2-3	CASSSGQTSTDTQYF	TGTGCCAGCAGTTCCGGTCAGACTAGCACAGATACGCAGTATTTT
TRBV19	14	-	-	TRBJ2-2	CASTQGGSAGELFF	TGTGCCAGTACTCAGGGCGGTTCTGCCGGGGAGCTGTTTTTT
TRBV19	17	TRBD1	-	TRBJ2-1	CASSTSGRDRGRDEQFF	TGTGCCAGTAGTACTTCAGGAAGGGACAGGGGGAGGGATGAGCAGTTCTTC
TRBV28	13	-	few	TRBJ2-2	CASATVPTGELFF	TGTGCCAGCGCGACAGTACCGACCGGGGAGCTGTTTTTT
TRBV6-5	13	-	-	TRBJ2-5	CASSYSFVETQYF	TGTGCCAGCAGTTACTCGTTCGTGGAGACCCAGTACTTC
TRBV9	15	TRBD1	-	TRBJ2-3	CASSLRQGYGDTQYF	TGTGCCAGCAGCCTTCGACAGGGGTATGGAGATACGCAGTATTTT
TRBV19	14	TRBD1	many	TRBJ1-2	CASTRQGKSYGYTF	TGTGCCAGCACGCGACAGGGAAAAAGCTATGGCTACACCTTC
TRBV6-1	17	-	-	TRBJ2-6	CASSEGIGASGANVLTF	TGTGCCAGCAGTGAAGGGATAGGGGCCTCTGGGGCCAACGTCCTGACTTTC
TRBV15	15	-	-	TRBJ2-4	CATSRGGTGKNIQYF	TGTGCCACCAGCAGAGGCGGGACGGGTAAAAACATTCAGTACTTC
TRBV5-6	16	-	-	TRBJ2-3	CASSSGQRASTDTQYF	TGTGCCAGCAGCTCCGGCCAGCGGGCGAGCACAGATACGCAGTATTTT
TRBV5-5	15	-	-	TRBJ1-1	CASSLTTGLNTEAFF	TGTGCCAGCAGCTTGACTACCGGTCTGAACACTGAAGCTTTCTTT
TRBV7-2	15	TRBD1	-	TRBJ2-1	CASSLEGQVYNEQFF	TGTGCCAGCAGCTTAGAGGGACAGGTATACAATGAGCAGTTCTTC
TRBV30	13	TRBD1	-	TRBJ1-5	CACSGQGNQPQHF	TGTGCCTGCTCGGGACAGGGGAACCAGCCCCAGCATTTT
TRBV5-6	12	-	-	TRBJ2-5	CASRQHQETQYF	TGTGCCAGCAGACAGCACCAAGAGACCCAGTACTTC
TRBV11-1	12	-	-	TRBJ1-1	CASSLDGPEAFF	TGTGCCAGCAGCTTAGACGGTCCTGAAGCTTTCTTT
TRBV6-5	14	-	-	TRBJ2-5	CASSYSRGLETQYF	TGTGCCAGCAGTTACTCGAGAGGTCTGGAGACCCAGTACTTC
TRBV7-9	13	-	once	TRBJ1-1	CASSLNRETEAFF	TGTGCCAGCAGCTTAAATCGGGAGACTGAAGCTTTCTTT
TRBV5-1	13	-	-	TRBJ2-5	CASSPLAQETQYF	TGCGCCAGCAGCCCATTAGCTCAAGAGACCCAGTACTTC
TRBV7-2	12	-	-	TRBJ1-2	CASSLPGDGYTF	TGTGCCAGCAGCTTACCAGGGGATGGCTACACCTTC
TRBV30	13	-	once	TRBJ2-3	CASQGGGTDTQYF	TGTGCCTCGCAGGGGGGCGGAACAGATACGCAGTATTTT
TRBV6-1	16	-	-	TRBJ2-3	CASSEAVGGSTDTQYF	TGTGCCAGCAGTGAAGCTGTCGGGGGTAGCACAGATACGCAGTATTTT
TRBV5-8	11	-	few	TRBJ1-2	CASSRTRGYTF	TGTGCCAGCAGCCGGACACGTGGCTACACCTTC
TRBV28	14	-	once	TRBJ2-7	CASSSRGRGYEQYF	TGTGCCAGCAGTTCAAGAGGAAGGGGCTACGAGCAGTACTTC
TRBV20-1	11	-	-	TRBJ2-7	CSASNSYEQYF	TGCAGTGCTAGCAACAGCTACGAGCAGTACTTC
TRBV19	13	-	once	TRBJ2-7	CASSIKERYEQYF	TGTGCCAGTAGTATCAAGGAGCGCTACGAGCAGTACTTC
TRBV30	15	-	-	TRBJ1-3	CAWSVLRGSGNTIYF	TGTGCCTGGAGTGTACTTCGGGGATCCGGAAACACCATATATTTT